Below are 15 T cell receptor beta chains sequenced from a single sample in a study of prognosis after radiotherapy for stage I lung cancer. Genomic DNA served as the source from which two-round multiplex PCR generated TCR beta CDR3 amplicons. Gene-specific primers for each TRBV and TRBJ gene drove first-round PCR. MiXCR was run by TCRdb on the multiplex PCR reads, yielding one entry per CDR3 protein. Of some 39,000 distinct CDR3 sequences listed, around a quarter are singletons. Material: PBMCs, obtained before or after stereotactic body radiation therapy (not recorded which). These receptors all come from a donor at least 50 years old with non-small cell lung cancer.

This clonotype was recorded at least ten times. The rearrangement joins TRBV27 to TRBJ2-1; D possibly uses TRBD1 or TRBD2 (6 bases each). CDR1 and CDR2 (germline): MNHEY, SMNVEV (reference sequence). This CDR3 contains 13 residues. Trimming removed 8 bases from V and 15 bases from J, with 23 bases in between. The CDR3: CASRLGAGNIPFF. CDR3 DNA: TGTGCCAGCCGATTGGGGGCGGGAAATATTCCGTTCTTC.

The rearrangement links TRBV9 to TRBJ2-1; tentatively, D is TRBD2 (6 bases). The CDR3 spans 14 residues. Germline V gene lookup returns CDR1 SGDLS and CDR2 YYNGEE. V lost 3 bases, J lost 5 bases, and 12 bases lay in between. CDR3 protein: CASSGGDQNNEQFF. CDR3 bases: TGTGCCAGCAGCGGGGGGGACCAAAACAATGAGCAGTTCTTC. Supplemented by reference TRBV9 and TRBJ2-1, the full variable domain reads DSGVTQTPKHLITATGQRVTLRCSPRSGDLSVYWYQQSLDQGLQFLIQYYNGEERAKGNILERFSAQQFPDLHSELNLSSLELGDSALYFCASSGGDQNNEQFFGPGTRLTVL.

This clonotype was seen many times. The chain employs TRBV20-1 and TRBJ2-7; no clear D. V gave up 3 bases and J gave up 0 bases, with 9 bases separating them. CDR1 DFQATT and CDR2 SNEGSKA come from the germline V gene (reference sequence). The CDR3 is made up of 13 amino acids. The CDR3 DNA is TGCAGTGCTAGGGGCCATCACTCCTACGAGCAGTACTTC. It translates to CSARGHHSYEQYF.

The rearrangement links TRBV7-8 to TRBJ2-1, with 14 bases identical to TRBD2. Unmatched junction bases numbered 12, after V lost 1 base and J lost 7 bases. The germline V gene encodes CDR1 SGHVS and CDR2 FQNEAQ. This CDR3 is built from 19 residues. CDR3 coding DNA: TGTGCCAGCAGCTTAGTTCCGGGACTAGCGGGAGAATGGAAAAATGAGCAGTTCTTC. This gives the protein CASSLVPGLAGEWKNEQFF.

The table lists this clonotype with many counts. V is TRBV7-3 and J is TRBJ1-5; D might be TRBD1 (5 bases). CDR1 is SGHTA, CDR2 FQGTGA, per germline. Trimming took 4 bases from V and 3 from J, leaving 25 bases between them. The CDR3 has 19 amino acids. The CDR3: CASSSTRRGGDRVNQPQHF. The CDR3 nucleotides are TGTGCCAGCAGCTCTACCCGACGTGGAGGGGATAGGGTCAATCAGCCCCAGCATTTT.

This clonotype was picked up many times. V gene TRBV15 combines with J gene TRBJ2-2, with 7 bases aligning to TRBD2. After removal of 1 base from V and 6 bases from J, the junction contained 5 bases not matched to a gene. Germline-derived CDR1 and CDR2 are LNHNV and YYDKDF (reference sequence). CDR3 length: 15 amino acids. CDR3: CATSRGREPAGELFF. The CDR3 nucleotides are TGTGCCACCAGCAGAGGGCGGGAGCCGGCCGGGGAGCTGTTTTTT.

This clonotype was observed many times. The gene calls are TRBV2 and TRBJ2-3; 7 bases map to TRBD1. V was clipped by 5 bases and J by 2 bases; unmatched bases: 4. Germline V gives CDR1 SNHLY, CDR2 FYNNEI. The CDR3 sequence is 14 residues long. The chain's CDR3 is CASSSGQPTDTQYF. The CDR3 DNA sequence: TGTGCCAGCAGTTCGGGACAGCCCACAGATACGCAGTATTTT. Full variable domain (missing parts from reference TRBV2 and TRBJ2-3): EPEVTQTPSHQVTQMGQEVILRCVPISNHLYFYWYRQILGQKVEFLVSFYNNEISEKSEIFDDQFSVERPDGSNFTLKIRSTKLEDSAMYFCASSSGQPTDTQYFGPGTRLTVL.

This clonotype was counted many times. The chain combines TRBV6-1 with TRBJ2-1; 11 bases map to TRBD2. The length of the CDR3 is 15 residues. Looked up from germline, CDR1 is MNHNS and CDR2 is SASEGT. V trimming: 5 bases; J trimming: 6 bases; junction bases outside the gene matches: 6. In nucleotides, the CDR3 is TGTGCCAGCAGTACCGGGACTAGCGGAGGCAATGAGCAGTTCTTC. This sequence encodes CASSTGTSGGNEQFF.

Ten or more counts support this clonotype. V is TRBV19 and J is TRBJ1-5, with D possibly TRBD1 on 5 matching bases. Germline V gene data show CDR1 as LNHDA and CDR2 as SQIVND (reference sequence). Trimming stripped 6 bases from V and 3 bases from J, with 21 bases between. This CDR3 contains 17 residues. The CDR3 DNA follows: TGTGCCAGTAGCCAGATAGGGGAGGGGTCGATCAATCAGCCCCAGCATTTT. Protein: CASSQIGEGSINQPQHF.

The table lists this clonotype with a few counts. This clone may be a read error of a much larger clone one base away. This chain links TRBV6-1 with TRBJ2-5; D is uncertain. In germline, CDR1 is MNHNS, CDR2 SASEGT. Trimming removed 7 bases from V and 4 bases from J, with 19 bases in between. CDR3 size: 15 residues. The CDR3 here is CASIPNQGSGETQYF. In DNA, the CDR3 is TGTGCCAGCATACCTAACCAAGGGTCGGGAGAGACCCAGTACTTC.

This clonotype occurred many times. The V gene is TRBV9, the J gene TRBJ1-2, with TRBD1 matching over 9 bases. V was pared by 5 bases and J by 6 bases, with 14 bases of the junction left unmatched. From germline, CDR1 is SGDLS and CDR2 YYNGEE. The CDR3 runs to 16 residues. The CDR3 DNA reads as TGTGCCAGCAGTGCCTCCAATCCGGGACAGGGCGATGGCTACACCTTC. Translating gives CASSASNPGQGDGYTF.

This clonotype showed up many times. The chain combines TRBV28 with TRBJ1-3; D gene uncertain. The germline CDR1 and CDR2 sequences are MDHEN and SYDVKM. The CDR3 totals 14 residues. V was pared by 3 bases and J by 2 bases, with 8 bases between. The CDR3, as DNA: TGTGCCAGCAGTTTTCCGGCTACTGGAAACACCATATATTTT. Translating gives CASSFPATGNTIYF.

This clonotype has a count of ten or more. The chain couples TRBV16 to TRBJ1-5; D might be TRBD1 (5 bases). V was pared by 2 bases and J by 3 bases, with 11 bases between. Germline V CDR1 and CDR2: KGHSY, FQNENV. The CDR3 extends over 15 amino acids. CDR3 nucleotides: TGTGCCAGCAGCCAAGGAAGGGGCTTCAATCAGCCCCAGCATTTT. As protein: CASSQGRGFNQPQHF.

This clonotype was observed at least ten times. The genes are TRBV19 and TRBJ2-3; either TRBD1 or TRBD2 may supply D (5 bases each). Trimming took 7 bases from V and 0 from J, leaving 17 bases between them. The germline CDR1 and CDR2 sequences are LNHDA and SQIVND (reference sequence). The CDR3 is made up of 16 amino acids. CDR3 loop: CASNKSPGPSTDTQYF. The CDR3 DNA follows: TGTGCCAGTAACAAAAGTCCGGGGCCTAGCACAGATACGCAGTATTTT.

This clonotype appeared many times. The gene calls are TRBV19 and TRBJ1-5; D remains unclear. Germline V lookup: CDR1 LNHDA, CDR2 SQIVND (reference sequence). The CDR3 is made up of 13 amino acids. The V gene lost 2 bases and the J gene lost 2 bases, with 4 bases spanning the gap. In nucleotides, the CDR3 is TGTGCCAGTAGTATACGTGGCAATCAGCCCCAGCATTTT. This encodes CASSIRGNQPQHF.